This note documents a single T cell receptor beta chain sequence. Antigen specificity is unknown. Germline V lookup: CDR1 MDHEN, CDR2 SYDVKM. Trimming shortened V by 2 bases and J by 7 bases, and 14 bases separated the two germline ends. The CDR3 consists of 15 residues. The data were obtained in a study of T-cell reconstitution after alpha-beta-depleted transplantation in children. Study conclusions and caveats: Hyperexpanded clones declined; after one year, newly produced T cells mostly supplied diversity. After transplant, at about two months, alpha-beta T cells were reportedly derived from several hundred expanded graft clones. Surviving recipient T cells and thymic progenitors underlay high day-60 TCRbeta diversity in some patients.

Library preparation (for TCRbeta) was performed with unique molecular identifiers. TCRdb called the PCR reads again in MiXCR, with one record for every CDR3 protein. The repertoire holds more than 400,000 distinct CDR3 sequences, with approximately 10% as singletons. Sample: PBMCs, mostly from graft donor cells, taken 180 days after TCRalphabeta/CD19-depleted stem cell transplant. The chain is built from TRBV28 and TRBJ1-4; no clear D. The sequence was obtained from a female patient under 10 years old who had a stem cell transplant for aplastic anemia, so the T cells may come from the graft donor. CDR3 nucleotides: TGTGCCAGCAGTTTAGATTGGGAGAGTAGTGAAAAACTGTTTTTT. It translates to CASSLDWESSEKLFF.